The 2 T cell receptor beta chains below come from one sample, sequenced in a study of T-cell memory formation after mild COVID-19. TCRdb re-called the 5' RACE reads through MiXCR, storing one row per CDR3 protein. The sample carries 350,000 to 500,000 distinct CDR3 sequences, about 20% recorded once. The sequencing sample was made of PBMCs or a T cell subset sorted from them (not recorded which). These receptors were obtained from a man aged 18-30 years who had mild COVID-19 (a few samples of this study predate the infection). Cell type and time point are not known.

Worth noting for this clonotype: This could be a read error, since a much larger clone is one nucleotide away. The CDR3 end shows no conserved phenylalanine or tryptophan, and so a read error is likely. For the CDR3, the DNA is TGTGCCAGCAGTTACCCCGAGGGGGCCTCCTACAATGAGCAGTTCTTA. Translating it yields CASSYPEGASYNEQFL. The chain has TRBV6-2 or TRBV6-3 and TRBJ2-1, with TRBD1 matching 7 bases. V shed 2 bases and J 0 bases; nucleotides not matched to a gene: 4. This CDR3 region has 16 residues. Germline loops: CDR1 MNHEY, CDR2 SVGEGT.

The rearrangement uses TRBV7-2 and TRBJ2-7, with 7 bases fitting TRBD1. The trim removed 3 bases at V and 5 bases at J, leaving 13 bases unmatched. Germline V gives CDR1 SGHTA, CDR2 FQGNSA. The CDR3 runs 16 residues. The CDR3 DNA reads TGTGCCAGCAGCTTCTCCGGGACAGCTGAGGGACACGAGCAGTACTTC. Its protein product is CASSFSGTAEGHEQYF.